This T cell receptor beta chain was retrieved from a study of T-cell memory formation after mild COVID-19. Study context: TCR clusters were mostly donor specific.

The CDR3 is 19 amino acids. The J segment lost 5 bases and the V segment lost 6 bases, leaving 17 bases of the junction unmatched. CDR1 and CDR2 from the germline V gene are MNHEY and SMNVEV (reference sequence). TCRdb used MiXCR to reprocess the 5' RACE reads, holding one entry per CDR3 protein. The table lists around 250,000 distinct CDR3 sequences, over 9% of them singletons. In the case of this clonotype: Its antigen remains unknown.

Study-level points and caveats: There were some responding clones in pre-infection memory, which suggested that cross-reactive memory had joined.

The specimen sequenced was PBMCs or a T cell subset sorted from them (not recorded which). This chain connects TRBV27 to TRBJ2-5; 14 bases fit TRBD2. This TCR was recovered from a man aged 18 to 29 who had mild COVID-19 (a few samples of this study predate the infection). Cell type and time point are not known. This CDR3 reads CASRGLAGGSQGVDETQYF. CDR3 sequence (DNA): TGTGCCAGCAGAGGACTAGCGGGGGGTTCCCAAGGAGTAGATGAGACCCAGTACTTC.